These T cell receptor beta chains were read from a single sample in a study of vaccination effects on CD4 cells after COVID-19. Clones were read by immunoSEQ multiplex PCR, and TCRdb kept only the in-frame ones, dropping some. The sample lists about 46,000 clones, approximately 74% occurring once. These receptors' antigens are unknown. The sample in question was CD4+ T cells from PBMCs cultured without peptide, obtained before COVID-19 vaccination. These receptor sequences come from a human donor who had a prior SARS-CoV-2 infection. The CDR3 runs from the conserved cysteine through the conserved F or W. The order of the fields is CDR3 protein, CDR3 DNA, D gene, V gene, J gene, clone size. A D gene is named only where the DNA matches it firmly. Clone size, where shown, is once, few, many, or a class for clones that have expanded.

CDR3: CASSYSSGTRETQYF; DNA: TGTGCCAGCAGTTACTCCTCCGGGACACGAGAGACCCAGTACTTC; D: NA; V: TRBV6-5; J: TRBJ2-5; size: NA
CDR3: CASSEVGGSRTEAFF; DNA: TGTGCCAGCAGTGAAGTCGGGGGGTCAAGAACTGAAGCTTTCTTT; D: NA; V: TRBV6-1; J: TRBJ1-1; size: NA
CDR3: CASSPLTDSGANVLTF; DNA: TGTGCCAGCAGCCCCCTGACCGATTCTGGGGCCAACGTCCTGACTTTC; D: NA; V: TRBV6-2/TRBV6-3; J: TRBJ2-6; size: NA
CDR3: CATSRGQGATRYTF; DNA: TGTGCCACCAGCAGAGGTCAGGGGGCGACGCGCTACACCTTC; D: TRBD1; V: TRBV15; J: TRBJ1-2; size: NA
CDR3: CASSPPDARLLGGYTF; DNA: TGTGCCAGCTCACCACCCGACGCCAGGCTTTTAGGTGGCTACACCTTC; D: NA; V: TRBV18; J: TRBJ1-2; size: few
CDR3: CASSYRGLASYEQYF; DNA: TGTGCCAGCAGTTACAGGGGGCTGGCTTCCTACGAGCAGTACTTC; D: TRBD1; V: TRBV6-5; J: TRBJ2-7; size: NA
CDR3: CASSESQWTSATYEQYF; DNA: TGTGCCAGCAGCGAGTCGCAATGGACTAGCGCCACCTACGAGCAGTACTTC; D: TRBD2; V: TRBV9; J: TRBJ2-7; size: once
CDR3: CASSLTIGAGRYF; DNA: TGTGCCAGCAGCTTAACGATTGGGGCGGGACGGTATTTT; D: NA; V: TRBV7-3; J: TRBJ2-3; size: NA
CDR3: CAISTGNTEAFF; DNA: TGTGCCATCAGTACAGGGAACACTGAAGCTTTCTTT; D: NA; V: TRBV10-3; J: TRBJ1-1; size: NA
CDR3: CSASRGMLTDTQYF; DNA: TGCAGTGCTAGTCGGGGTATGCTAACAGATACGCAGTATTTT; D: NA; V: TRBV20-1; J: TRBJ2-3; size: NA
CDR3: CASSSPWEGSDIQYF; DNA: TGTGCCAGCAGCTCCCCCTGGGAAGGGAGCGACATTCAGTACTTC; D: NA; V: TRBV6-6; J: TRBJ2-4; size: NA
CDR3: CASSLDPVSSYEQYF; DNA: TGCGCCAGCAGCTTGGATCCGGTCAGCTCCTACGAGCAGTACTTC; D: NA; V: TRBV5-1; J: TRBJ2-7; size: NA
CDR3: CASSRRAGEGTHEQYF; DNA: TGTGCCAGCAGCAGAAGGGCGGGGGAAGGCACACACGAGCAGTACTTC; D: TRBD2; V: TRBV6-6; J: TRBJ2-7; size: NA
CDR3: CASSLVEDSEAFF; DNA: TGTGCCAGCAGCTTGGTCGAGGATTCTGAAGCTTTCTTT; D: NA; V: TRBV5-5; J: TRBJ1-1; size: NA
CDR3: CASSGTSGPYEQYF; DNA: TGTGCCAGCAGTGGTACTAGCGGGCCCTACGAGCAGTACTTC; D: TRBD2; V: TRBV6-6; J: TRBJ2-7; size: few
CDR3: CASSQEARYQETQYF; DNA: TGCGCCAGCAGCCAAGAGGCTAGGTATCAAGAGACCCAGTACTTC; D: NA; V: TRBV4-3; J: TRBJ2-5; size: NA
CDR3: CAWSVLGRVNSGNTIYF; DNA: TGTGCCTGGAGTGTACTCGGGAGGGTAAACTCTGGAAACACCATATATTTT; D: NA; V: TRBV30; J: TRBJ1-3; size: NA
CDR3: CASRTTGSSYEQYF; DNA: TGTGCCAGCAGGACGACAGGGAGCTCCTACGAGCAGTACTTC; D: TRBD1; V: TRBV2; J: TRBJ2-7; size: NA
CDR3: CASSGHGGTEAFF; DNA: TGTGCCAGCAGCGGACATGGAGGCACTGAAGCTTTCTTT; D: NA; V: TRBV27; J: TRBJ1-1; size: NA
CDR3: CASGPLADRTDTQYF; DNA: TGTGCCTCCGGGCCCCTAGCGGACCGCACAGATACGCAGTATTTT; D: TRBD2; V: TRBV18; J: TRBJ2-3; size: NA
CDR3: CSASLTGEYNEQFF; DNA: TGCAGTGCTAGTTTGACAGGAGAGTACAATGAGCAGTTCTTC; D: NA; V: TRBV20-1; J: TRBJ2-1; size: NA
CDR3: CASSQLGFF; DNA: TGCGCCAGCAGTCAATTGGGGTTCTTC; D: NA; V: TRBV23-1; J: TRBJ2-1; size: NA
CDR3: CASSTQTGYTEAFF; DNA: TGTGCCAGCTCAACCCAGACAGGGTACACTGAAGCTTTCTTT; D: TRBD1; V: TRBV18; J: TRBJ1-1; size: NA
CDR3: CASSPRADAPRGYTF; DNA: TGTGCCAGCAGCCCCCGCGCAGACGCCCCCCGTGGCTACACCTTC; D: NA; V: TRBV7-9; J: TRBJ1-2; size: NA
CDR3: CASSWTGTLPYEQYF; DNA: TGTGCCAGCAGCTGGACCGGGACTCTACCCTACGAGCAGTACTTC; D: NA; V: TRBV11-2; J: TRBJ2-7; size: NA
CDR3: CASRWDRGNQPQHF; DNA: TGTGCCAGCAGATGGGACAGGGGGAATCAGCCCCAGCATTTT; D: TRBD1; V: TRBV2; J: TRBJ1-5; size: NA
CDR3: CASSLTGSSYEQYF; DNA: TGCGCCAGCAGTCTGACAGGTAGCTCCTACGAGCAGTACTTC; D: NA; V: TRBV10-1; J: TRBJ2-7; size: NA
CDR3: CASSFDQVSEQYF; DNA: TGTGCCAGCAGCTTCGATCAGGTCTCCGAGCAGTACTTC; D: NA; V: TRBV5-4; J: TRBJ2-7; size: NA
CDR3: CASSGPGAYGYTF; DNA: TGTGCCAGCAGTGGACCAGGTGCCTATGGCTACACCTTC; D: NA; V: TRBV25-1; J: TRBJ1-2; size: few
CDR3: CASSYRGDAYNEQFF; DNA: TGTGCCAGCAGCTACAGGGGGGATGCCTACAATGAGCAGTTCTTC; D: TRBD1; V: TRBV5-4; J: TRBJ2-1; size: once
CDR3: CASSLVGVWGSMNTEAFF; DNA: TGTGCCAGCAGCTTAGTGGGGGTATGGGGATCCATGAACACTGAAGCTTTCTTT; D: NA; V: TRBV11-3; J: TRBJ1-1; size: NA
CDR3: CASYRDRGYEQYF; DNA: TGTGCCAGCTACCGGGACAGGGGCTACGAGCAGTACTTC; D: TRBD1; V: TRBV2; J: TRBJ2-7; size: NA
CDR3: CASSHSDVQYF; DNA: TGTGCCAGCAGCCACTCGGACGTCCAGTATTTT; D: NA; V: TRBV14; J: TRBJ2-3; size: NA
CDR3: CASSTFGTLQETQYF; DNA: TGTGCCAGCAGCACATTCGGGACTCTCCAAGAGACCCAGTACTTC; D: NA; V: TRBV5-6; J: TRBJ2-5; size: NA
CDR3: CASSQAGYNEQFF; DNA: TGTGCCAGTAGTCAGGCCGGCTACAATGAGCAGTTCTTC; D: NA; V: TRBV19; J: TRBJ2-1; size: NA
CDR3: CASSLLRQETQYF; DNA: TGTGCCAGCAGCTTACTTAGACAAGAGACCCAGTACTTC; D: NA; V: TRBV11-3; J: TRBJ2-5; size: few
CDR3: CASSAGQLSYNEQFF; DNA: TGTGCCAGCAGCGCGGGACAGCTCTCCTACAATGAGCAGTTCTTC; D: NA; V: TRBV5-4; J: TRBJ2-1; size: few
CDR3: CASSRGSSGNTIYF; DNA: TGCGCCAGCAGCCGAGGTAGTTCTGGAAACACCATATATTTT; D: NA; V: TRBV4-3; J: TRBJ1-3; size: few
CDR3: CSAGLVDTQYF; DNA: TGCAGTGCAGGGCTAGTAGATACGCAGTATTTT; D: NA; V: TRBV20-1; J: TRBJ2-3; size: once
CDR3: CASTPTEANEKLFF; DNA: TGTGCCAGCACTCCGACCGAAGCGAATGAAAAACTGTTTTTT; D: NA; V: TRBV7-8; J: TRBJ1-4; size: few
CDR3: CASSQGGDTGELFF; DNA: TGTGCCAGCAGCCAAGGGGGTGACACCGGGGAGCTGTTTTTT; D: NA; V: TRBV3-1/TRBV3-2; J: TRBJ2-2; size: few
CDR3: CASSSNLDQNTEAFF; DNA: TGTGCCAGCAGCTCAAACTTGGACCAAAACACTGAAGCTTTCTTT; D: NA; V: TRBV7-9; J: TRBJ1-1; size: once
CDR3: CASSSGDKQETQYF; DNA: TGCGCCAGCAGTAGCGGAGACAAGCAGGAGACCCAGTACTTC; D: NA; V: TRBV10-1; J: TRBJ2-5; size: few
CDR3: CASSFGGRTTGELFF; DNA: TGTGCCAGCAGTTTCGGGGGGCGCACCACCGGGGAGCTGTTTTTT; D: NA; V: TRBV27; J: TRBJ2-2; size: NA
CDR3: CASSVGLAGIENIQYF; DNA: TGTGCCAGCAGCGTCGGACTAGCGGGAATTGAAAACATTCAGTACTTC; D: TRBD2; V: TRBV9; J: TRBJ2-4; size: NA